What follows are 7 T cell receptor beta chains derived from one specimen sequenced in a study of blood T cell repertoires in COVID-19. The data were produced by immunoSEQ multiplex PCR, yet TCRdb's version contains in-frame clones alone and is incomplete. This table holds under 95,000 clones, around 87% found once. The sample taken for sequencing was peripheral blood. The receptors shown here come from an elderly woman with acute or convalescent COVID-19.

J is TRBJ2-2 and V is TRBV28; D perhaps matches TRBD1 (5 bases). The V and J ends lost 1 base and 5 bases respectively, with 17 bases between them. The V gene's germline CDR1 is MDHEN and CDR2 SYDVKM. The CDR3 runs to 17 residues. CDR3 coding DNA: TGTGCCAGCAGTTTATCCAGGGTCAGCTCGAGGACCGGGGAGCTGTTTTTT. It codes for CASSLSRVSSRTGELFF.

The CDR3 bases are TGCGCCAGCAGCTTGGGACAGAGCAATGGAAACACCATATATTTT. Translated, it gives CASSLGQSNGNTIYF. The V call is TRBV5-1, the J call TRBJ1-3, with D possibly matching TRBD1 (5 bases). V lost 0 bases and J 3 bases, leaving 10 bases between the germline ends. The CDR3 consists of 15 residues. Germline V gene data show CDR1 as SGHRS and CDR2 as YFSETQ.

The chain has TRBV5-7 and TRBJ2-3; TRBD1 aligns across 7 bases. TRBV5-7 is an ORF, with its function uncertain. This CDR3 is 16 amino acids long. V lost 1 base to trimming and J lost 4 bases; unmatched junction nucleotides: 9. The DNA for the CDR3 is TGTGCCAGCAGCTTGAACGAGACAGGGTCTTCAGATACGCAGTATTTT. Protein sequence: CASSLNETGSSDTQYF.

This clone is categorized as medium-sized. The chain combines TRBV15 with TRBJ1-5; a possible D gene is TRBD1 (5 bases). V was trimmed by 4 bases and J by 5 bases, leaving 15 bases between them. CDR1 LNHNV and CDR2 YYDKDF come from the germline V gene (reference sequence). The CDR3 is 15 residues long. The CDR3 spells CATSTTGRSHQPQHF. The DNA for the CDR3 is TGTGCCACCAGCACTACAGGTCGCTCTCATCAGCCCCAGCATTTT.

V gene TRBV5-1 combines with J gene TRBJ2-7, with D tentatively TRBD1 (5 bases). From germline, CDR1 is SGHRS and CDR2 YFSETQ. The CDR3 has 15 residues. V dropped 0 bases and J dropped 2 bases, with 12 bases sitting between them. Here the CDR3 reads CASSLAGTGTYEQYF. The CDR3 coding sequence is TGCGCCAGCAGCTTGGCGGGTACAGGCACCTACGAGCAGTACTTC.

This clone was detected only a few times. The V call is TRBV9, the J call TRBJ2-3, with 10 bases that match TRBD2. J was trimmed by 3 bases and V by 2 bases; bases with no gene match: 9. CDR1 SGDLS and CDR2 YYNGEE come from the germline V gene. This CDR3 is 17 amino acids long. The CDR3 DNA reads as TGTGCCAGCAGCGTTAGCGGGGGGCAAATGAGGACAGATACGCAGTATTTT. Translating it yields CASSVSGGQMRTDTQYF.

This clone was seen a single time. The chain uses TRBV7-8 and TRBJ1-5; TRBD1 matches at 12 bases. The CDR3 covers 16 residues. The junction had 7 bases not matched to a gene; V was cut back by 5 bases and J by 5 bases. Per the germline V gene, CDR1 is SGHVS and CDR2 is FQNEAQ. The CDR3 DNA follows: TGTGCCAGCAGCCCAGGGACAGGGGGCACCTATCAGCCCCAGCATTTT. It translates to CASSPGTGGTYQPQHF.